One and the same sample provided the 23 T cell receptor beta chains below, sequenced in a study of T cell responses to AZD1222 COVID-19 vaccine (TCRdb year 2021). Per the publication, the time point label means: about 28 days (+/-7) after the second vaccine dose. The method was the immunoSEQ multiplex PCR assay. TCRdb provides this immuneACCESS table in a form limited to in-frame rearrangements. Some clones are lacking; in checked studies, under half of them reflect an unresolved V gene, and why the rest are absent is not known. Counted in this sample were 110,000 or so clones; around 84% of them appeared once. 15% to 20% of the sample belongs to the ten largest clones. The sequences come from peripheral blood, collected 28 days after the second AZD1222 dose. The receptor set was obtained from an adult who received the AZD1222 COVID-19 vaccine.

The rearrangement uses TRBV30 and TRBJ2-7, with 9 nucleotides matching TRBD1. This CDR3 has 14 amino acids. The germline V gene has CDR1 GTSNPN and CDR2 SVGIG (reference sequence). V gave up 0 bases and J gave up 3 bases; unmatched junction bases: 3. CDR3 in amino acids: CAWSVTGGGYEQYF. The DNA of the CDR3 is TGTGCCTGGAGTGTAACAGGGGGCGGCTACGAGCAGTACTTC.

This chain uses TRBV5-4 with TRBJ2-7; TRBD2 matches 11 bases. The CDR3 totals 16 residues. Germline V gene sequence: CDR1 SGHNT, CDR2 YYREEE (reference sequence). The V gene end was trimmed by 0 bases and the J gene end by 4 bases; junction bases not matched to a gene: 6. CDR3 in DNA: TGTGCCAGCAGCTTGGGCCTAGCGGGAGGCGGGTACGAGCAGTACTTC. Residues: CASSLGLAGGGYEQYF.

CDR3 coding DNA: TGCGCCAGCAGCTTGCTCCGGTTTTCTGAGAAACAGTACTTC. Amino acids: CASSLLRFSEKQYF. This chain joins TRBV5-1 and TRBJ2-7, with D hard to call. Per germline, CDR1 SGHRS and CDR2 YFSETQ. The CDR3 totals 14 residues. V lost 1 base to trimming and J lost 10 bases, with 18 bases between them. The full variable domain, its missing parts supplied by reference TRBV5-1 and TRBJ2-7, is KAGVTQTPRYLIKTRGQQVTLSCSPISGHRSVSWYQQTPGQGLQFLFEYFSETQRNKGNFPGRFSGRQFSNSRSEMNVSTLELGDSALYLCASSLLRFSEKQYFGPGTRLTVT.

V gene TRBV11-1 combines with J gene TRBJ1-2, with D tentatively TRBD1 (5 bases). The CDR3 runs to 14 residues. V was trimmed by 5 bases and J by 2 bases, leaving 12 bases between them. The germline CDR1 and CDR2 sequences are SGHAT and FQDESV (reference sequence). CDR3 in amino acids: CASSPGRMNYGYTF. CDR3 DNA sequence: TGTGCCAGCAGCCCGGGACGGATGAACTATGGCTACACCTTC.

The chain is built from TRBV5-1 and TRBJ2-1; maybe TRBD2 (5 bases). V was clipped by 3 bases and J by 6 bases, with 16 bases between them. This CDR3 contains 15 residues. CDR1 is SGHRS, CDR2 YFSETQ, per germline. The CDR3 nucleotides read TGCGCCAGCAGCTCCCTTCCGGGAACCCCCAATGAGCAGTTCTTC. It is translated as CASSSLPGTPNEQFF.

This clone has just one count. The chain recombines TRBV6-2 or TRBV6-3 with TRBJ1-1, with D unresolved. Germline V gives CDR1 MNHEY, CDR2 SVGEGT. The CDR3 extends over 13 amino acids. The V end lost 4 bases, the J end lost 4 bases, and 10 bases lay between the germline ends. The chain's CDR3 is CASSSPGVTEAFF. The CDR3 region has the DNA TGTGCCAGCAGTTCCCCCGGTGTCACTGAAGCTTTCTTT.

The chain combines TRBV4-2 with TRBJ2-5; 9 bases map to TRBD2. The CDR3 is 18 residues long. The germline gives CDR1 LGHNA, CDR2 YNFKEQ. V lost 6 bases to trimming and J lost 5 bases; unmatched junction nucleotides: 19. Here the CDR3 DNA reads TGTGCCAGCAGGGGGAATACCGGGACTAGCATGGGCGGGGAGACCCAGTACTTC. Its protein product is CASRGNTGTSMGGETQYF.

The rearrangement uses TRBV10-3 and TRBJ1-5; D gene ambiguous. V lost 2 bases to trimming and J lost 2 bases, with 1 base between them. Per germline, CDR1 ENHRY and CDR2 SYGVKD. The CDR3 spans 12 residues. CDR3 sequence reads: CAISEGNQPQHF. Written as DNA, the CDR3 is TGTGCCATCAGTGAGGGCAATCAGCCCCAGCATTTT.

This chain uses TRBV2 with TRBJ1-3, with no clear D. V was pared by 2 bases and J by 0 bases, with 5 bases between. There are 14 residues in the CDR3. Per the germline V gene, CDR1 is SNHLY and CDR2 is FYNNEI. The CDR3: CASSESRSGNTIYF. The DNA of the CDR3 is TGTGCCAGCAGTGAATCCCGCTCTGGAAACACCATATATTTT.

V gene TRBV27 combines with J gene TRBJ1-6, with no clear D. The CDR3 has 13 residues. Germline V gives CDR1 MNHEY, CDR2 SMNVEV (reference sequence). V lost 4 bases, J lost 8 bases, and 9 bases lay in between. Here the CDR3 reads CASSSIPYSPLHF. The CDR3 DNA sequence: TGTGCCAGCAGTTCAATCCCTTATTCACCCCTCCACTTT.

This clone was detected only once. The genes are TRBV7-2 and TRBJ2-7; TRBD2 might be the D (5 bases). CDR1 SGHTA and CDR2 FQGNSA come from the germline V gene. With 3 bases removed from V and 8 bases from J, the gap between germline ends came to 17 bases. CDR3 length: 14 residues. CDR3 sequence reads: CASSLSGGSLQQYF. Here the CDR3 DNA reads TGTGCCAGCAGCTTGAGTGGAGGTAGTCTGCAGCAGTACTTC.

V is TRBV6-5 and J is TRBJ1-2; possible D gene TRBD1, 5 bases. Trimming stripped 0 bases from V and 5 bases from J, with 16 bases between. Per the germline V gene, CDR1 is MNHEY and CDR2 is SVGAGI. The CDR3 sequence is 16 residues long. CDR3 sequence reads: CASSYSKVQGGYGYTF. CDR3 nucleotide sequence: TGTGCCAGCAGTTACTCGAAGGTTCAGGGCGGTTATGGCTACACCTTC.

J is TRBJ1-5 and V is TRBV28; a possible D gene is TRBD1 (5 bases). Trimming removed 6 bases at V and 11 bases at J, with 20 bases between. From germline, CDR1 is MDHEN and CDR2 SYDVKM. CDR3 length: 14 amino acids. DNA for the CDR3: TGTGCCAGCAGCCTAAGCGGAGAAGGGGAGGCCCAGCATTTT. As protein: CASSLSGEGEAQHF.

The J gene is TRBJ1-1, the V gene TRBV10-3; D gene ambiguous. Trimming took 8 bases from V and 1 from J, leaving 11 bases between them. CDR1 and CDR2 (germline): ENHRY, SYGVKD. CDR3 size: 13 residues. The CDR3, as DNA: TGTGCCATCGAGGAGAGACCGAACACTGAAGCTTTCTTT. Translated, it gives CAIEERPNTEAFF.

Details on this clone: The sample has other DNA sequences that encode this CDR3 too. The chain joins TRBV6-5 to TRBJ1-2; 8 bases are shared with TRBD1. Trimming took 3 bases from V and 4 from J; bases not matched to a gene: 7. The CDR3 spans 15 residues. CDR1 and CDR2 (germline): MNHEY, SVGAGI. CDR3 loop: CASSYSTGGSYGYTF. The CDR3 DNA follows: TGTGCCAGCAGTTATAGTACAGGGGGGAGCTATGGCTACACCTTC.

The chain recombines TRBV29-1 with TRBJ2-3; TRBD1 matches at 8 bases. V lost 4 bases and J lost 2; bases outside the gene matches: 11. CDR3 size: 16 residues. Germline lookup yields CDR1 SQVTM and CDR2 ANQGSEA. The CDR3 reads CSVVLLGTGNTDTQYF. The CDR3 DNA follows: TGCAGCGTTGTTCTTTTGGGGACAGGAAACACAGATACGCAGTATTTT.

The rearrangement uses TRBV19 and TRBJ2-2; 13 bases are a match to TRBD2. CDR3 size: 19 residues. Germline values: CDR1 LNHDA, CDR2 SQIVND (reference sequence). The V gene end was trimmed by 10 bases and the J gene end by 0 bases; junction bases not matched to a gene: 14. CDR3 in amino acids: CATLPRGLAGRSNTGELFF. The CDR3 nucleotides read TGTGCCACCCTGCCGAGGGGACTAGCGGGAAGATCGAACACCGGGGAGCTGTTTTTT.

CDR3 protein: CASSLSRSETEAFF. The CDR3 DNA sequence: TGTGCCAGCAGTTTAAGTCGTAGCGAGACTGAAGCTTTCTTT. This chain connects TRBV28 to TRBJ1-1, with D unresolved. Trimming shortened V by 2 bases and J by 5 bases, and 12 bases separated the two germline ends. CDR3 length: 14 residues. Germline V gene sequence: CDR1 MDHEN, CDR2 SYDVKM. Complete variable domain (other parts from reference TRBV28 and TRBJ1-1): DVKVTQSSRYLVKRTGEKVFLECVQDMDHENMFWYRQDPGLGLRLIYFSYDVKMKEKGDIPEGYSVSREKKERFSLILESASTNQTSMYLCASSLSRSETEAFFGQGTRLTVV.

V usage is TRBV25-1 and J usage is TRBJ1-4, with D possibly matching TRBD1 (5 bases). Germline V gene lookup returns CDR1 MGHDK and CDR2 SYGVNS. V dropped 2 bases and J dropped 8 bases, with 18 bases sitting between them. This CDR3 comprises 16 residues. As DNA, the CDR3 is TGTGCCAGCAGTGAAGCGAGTGGGGGGGTTAAGGAAAAACTGTTTTTT. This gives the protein CASSEASGGVKEKLFF. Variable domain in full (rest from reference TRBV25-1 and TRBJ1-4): EADIYQTPRYLVIGTGKKITLECSQTMGHDKMYWYQQDPGMELHLIHYSYGVNSTEKGDLSSESTVSRIRTEHFPLTLESARPSHTSQYLCASSEASGGVKEKLFFGSGTQLSVL.

CDR3 in amino acids: CASSRTGLAGAGETQYF. As DNA, the CDR3 is TGTGCCAGCTCACGAACGGGACTAGCGGGAGCCGGGGAGACCCAGTACTTC. The rearrangement uses TRBV18 and TRBJ2-5, with 14 bases that match TRBD2. The trim removed 4 bases at V and 5 bases at J, leaving 9 bases unmatched. The CDR3 length is 17 residues. CDR1 KGHSH and CDR2 LQKENI come from the germline V gene.

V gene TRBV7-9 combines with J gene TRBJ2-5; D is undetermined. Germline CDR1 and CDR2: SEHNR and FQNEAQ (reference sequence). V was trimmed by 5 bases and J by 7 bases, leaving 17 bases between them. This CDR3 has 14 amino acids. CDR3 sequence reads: CASSQPRVLGTQYF. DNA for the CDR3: TGTGCCAGCAGCCAACCCCGGGTCTTAGGGACCCAGTACTTC.

Here the CDR3 reads CASIKWGEGAFF. CDR3 coding DNA: TGTGCCAGCATCAAGTGGGGGGAAGGAGCTTTCTTT. The rearrangement joins TRBV6-5 to TRBJ1-1, with a weak D call TRBD1 (5 bases). CDR1 is MNHEY, CDR2 SVGAGI, per germline. This CDR3 has 12 amino acids. Trimming shortened V by 7 bases and J by 10 bases, and 16 bases separated the two germline ends.

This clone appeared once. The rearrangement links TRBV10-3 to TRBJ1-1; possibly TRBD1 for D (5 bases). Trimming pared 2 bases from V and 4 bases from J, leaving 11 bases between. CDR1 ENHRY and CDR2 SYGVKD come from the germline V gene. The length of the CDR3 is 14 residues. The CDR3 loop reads CAISERPGLTEAFF. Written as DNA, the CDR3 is TGTGCCATCAGTGAGAGGCCAGGGCTCACTGAAGCTTTCTTT.